This record covers a single TCR beta chain. The table came from immunoSEQ multiplex PCR; TCRdb's copy has only in-frame clones and leaves some out. Among hundreds of thousands of clones listed, roughly 85% were seen once. This sample was included in a study of cytomegalovirus exposure and HLA in healthy donors. Turning to the study itself: Both the approximately 130 validation repertoires and the approximately 700 first-cohort repertoires used the same platform, as reported by a later analysis.

Germline V lookup: CDR1 SGHDT, CDR2 YYEEEE. The CDR3 sequence is 16 residues long. V was cut by 2 bases and J by 3 bases, with 16 bases left in between. Sequencing used PBMCs. The sequence derives from a woman younger than 30 in good health and CMV-seronegative. The rearrangement joins TRBV5-6 to TRBJ2-3; maybe TRBD2 (6 bases). The CDR3 DNA reads TGTGCCAGCAGCTTTCCGGGAGAATGGGGTACAGATACGCAGTATTTT. Encoded protein: CASSFPGEWGTDTQYF.